This TCR beta chain is drawn from a study of early T cells in non-severe SARS-CoV-2 infection. In the study overall: The sequenced material was bulk RNA from unsorted whole blood, and its chains were unpaired.

Unique molecular identifiers were added to individual cDNA molecules. One entry per CDR3 protein results from TCRdb running MiXCR on the 5' RACE reads. The table lists 70,000 to 95,000 distinct CDR3 sequences, 8.5% to 10% of them singletons. Germline-derived CDR1 and CDR2 are MNHEY and SMNVEV (reference sequence). The CDR3 contains 16 residues. The V end lost 2 bases, the J end lost 2 bases, and 16 bases lay between the germline ends. Whole-study results and caveats: There was a bias toward anti-spike CD8 responses in VDJdb matching, which missed private and CD4 specificities.

A word on this clonotype: The antigen remains unidentified.

This clonotype was sampled from an adult who was a healthcare worker with PCR-confirmed SARS-CoV-2 infection or an uninfected control (not recorded which). The specimen sequenced was whole blood. The chain uses TRBV27 and TRBJ2-7; D may correspond to TRBD1 or TRBD2 (5 bases each). Here the CDR3 reads CASSLDAGTHTYEQYF. The CDR3 DNA follows: TGTGCCAGCAGTTTAGACGCCGGGACCCATACCTACGAGCAGTACTTC.